Each of the 5 T cell receptor beta chains below was sequenced from the same sample in a study of cytomegalovirus exposure and HLA in healthy donors. Use of 60 Vbeta and 13 Jbeta primers characterized the PCR. The method was immunoSEQ multiplex PCR; TCRdb's version includes in-frame clones alone and lacks a portion of them. The sample holds roughly 140,000 clones; 70% to 85% are singletons and the top ten take around 3.7%. Sequencing was performed on PBMCs. The receptor set was obtained from a male donor in good health and CMV-seronegative.

The rearrangement links TRBV7-9 to TRBJ1-6; D is possibly TRBD1 (6 bases). The V and J ends lost 5 bases and 0 bases respectively, with 11 bases between them. Germline V gene lookup returns CDR1 SEHNR and CDR2 FQNEAQ (reference sequence). This CDR3 region has 16 residues. The CDR3, as DNA: TGTGCCAGCAGCCCCGACAGGAGCTCCTATAATTCACCCCTCCACTTT. Protein sequence: CASSPDRSSYNSPLHF.

The rearrangement joins TRBV21-1 to TRBJ2-5; the table's D gene call, TRBD2, was not cross checked with the DNA. TRBV21-1 is classified as a pseudogene. The CDR3 is 11 residues long. The CDR3 protein is CASKRVETQYF. The CDR3, as DNA: TGTGCCAGCAAGAGGGTGGAGACCCAGTACTTC.

This clone turned up a few times. The chain employs TRBV7-6 and TRBJ1-3; the match to TRBD1 covers 10 bases. The CDR3 sequence is 16 residues long. The J segment lost 3 bases and the V segment lost 0 bases, leaving 2 bases of the junction unmatched. CDR1 and CDR2 (germline): SGHVS, FNYEAQ. CDR3 sequence (DNA): TGTGCCAGCAGCTTAGCCGGGACAGGGGTTGGAAACACCATATATTTT. Amino acids: CASSLAGTGVGNTIYF.

This clone was recorded a few times. The CDR3 is CASSEALLYQPQHF. For the CDR3, the DNA is TGTGCCAGCAGTGAAGCGCTTCTATATCAGCCCCAGCATTTT. The genes are TRBV2 and TRBJ1-5; D is undetermined. Germline values: CDR1 SNHLY, CDR2 FYNNEI. This CDR3 comprises 14 residues. Trimming shortened V by 0 bases and J by 5 bases, and 8 bases separated the two germline ends.

V and J are TRBV19 and TRBJ2-7; 11 positions agree with TRBD1. The V gene end was trimmed by 5 bases and the J gene end by 3 bases; junction bases not matched to a gene: 3. The CDR3 contains 14 residues. The germline gives CDR1 LNHDA, CDR2 SQIVND (reference sequence). This CDR3 is CASSAGTGGYEQYF. The DNA of the CDR3 is TGTGCCAGTAGTGCCGGGACAGGGGGCTACGAGCAGTACTTC. Complete variable domain (other parts from reference TRBV19 and TRBJ2-7): DGGITQSPKYLFRKEGQNVTLSCEQNLNHDAMYWYRQDPGQGLRLIYYSQIVNDFQKGDIAEGYSVSREKKESFPLTVTSAQKNPTAFYLCASSAGTGGYEQYFGPGTRLTVT.